Listed below are T cell receptor beta chains from one sample, sequenced in a study of T cells after yellow fever vaccination. TCRdb re-analysed the 5' RACE reads in MiXCR, keeping a single row per CDR3 protein. The sample has 500,000 to 650,000 distinct CDR3 sequences, less than 20% seen once. This specimen consisted of PBMCs, obtained less than 6 days after the first yellow fever vaccination. These receptors were taken from a man aged 18 to 30 who received the YFV17D yellow fever vaccine. Both conserved end residues are part of each CDR3. A D gene is named only where the DNA matches it firmly. Rows may omit the clone size; those that give it use once, few, many or a size class.

cdr3_length,j_call,clone_size,d_call,v_call,cdr3_nt,cdr3_aa
14,TRBJ1-1,-,-,TRBV19,TGTGCCAGTAGGCGGATTAGGGATGACACTGAAGCTTTCTTT,CASRRIRDDTEAFF
14,TRBJ1-6,many,-,TRBV4-1,TGCGCCAGCAGCTGGACGGGACCTAATTCACCCCTCCACTTT,CASSWTGPNSPLHF
15,TRBJ2-5,-,-,TRBV5-1,TGCGCCAGCAGCTTGGAGGGGGTAGAGCGAGAGACCCAGTACTTC,CASSLEGVERETQYF
13,TRBJ2-2,-,-,TRBV3-1,TGTGCCAGCACTCAGGAGGGGGTCGGGGAGCTGTTTTTT,CASTQEGVGELFF
15,TRBJ1-1,-,-,TRBV3-1,TGTGCCAGCAGCCTGGCGGGGACGAGGGGAACTGAAGCTTTCTTT,CASSLAGTRGTEAFF
13,TRBJ1-6,-,-,TRBV2,TGTGCCAGCAGTGGTTCAGGGAGTTCACCCCTCCACTTT,CASSGSGSSPLHF
13,TRBJ2-1,-,-,TRBV27,TGTGCCAGCAGTTTCGGGCAGGGTTATGAGCAGTTCTTC,CASSFGQGYEQFF
14,TRBJ2-5,-,-,TRBV28,TGTGCCAGCAGTGTCCACTGGGATAAAGAGACCCAGTACTTC,CASSVHWDKETQYF
15,TRBJ1-2,-,TRBD1,TRBV9,TGTGCCAGCAGCGTTTTGACAGGGGGTAGAGATGGCTACACCTTC,CASSVLTGGRDGYTF
15,TRBJ2-7,few,-,TRBV7-8,TGTGCCAGCAGCTACAGGAGGGACCTCTCCTACGAGCAGTACTTC,CASSYRRDLSYEQYF
15,TRBJ2-5,few,-,TRBV7-9,TGTGCCACCACCCTCCCCAATCGACTGCAAGAGACCCAGTACTTC,CATTLPNRLQETQYF
13,TRBJ2-1,few,-,TRBV14,TGTGCCAGCAGCCAGATTCCAGGGAGTGAGCAGTTCTTC,CASSQIPGSEQFF
16,TRBJ1-4,few,-,TRBV4-2,TGTGCCAGCAGCCAAGCCCAAGGGGCAACTAATGAAAAACTGTTTTTT,CASSQAQGATNEKLFF
16,TRBJ2-2,few,-,TRBV15,TGTGCCACCAGCAGAGGTGGTACCTCGAACACCGGGGAGCTGTTTTTT,CATSRGGTSNTGELFF
15,TRBJ1-4,few,-,TRBV21-1,TGTGCCAGCAGCAAAGACGGGGGCGCGGAAGAAAAACTGTTTTTT,CASSKDGGAEEKLFF
14,TRBJ2-1,-,-,TRBV7-9,TGTGCCAGCAGCTTACGGCGGAACTACAATGAGCAGTTCTTC,CASSLRRNYNEQFF
14,TRBJ1-2,many,TRBD1,TRBV4-2,TGTGCCAGCAGTCAACCGGGACAGGGCTATGGCTACACCTTC,CASSQPGQGYGYTF
12,TRBJ1-1,-,TRBD1,TRBV6-2/TRBV6-3,TGTGCCACCGGCCGGGACAGAAATGAAGCTTTCTTT,CATGRDRNEAFF
13,TRBJ1-3,-,-,TRBV9,TGTGCCAGCAGCGTAGAAGGGGGAAACACCATATATTTT,CASSVEGGNTIYF
16,TRBJ2-3,-,-,TRBV5-1,TGCGCCAGCAGCTCCTCGGGGGGCTGGGGAGCAGATACGCAGTATTTT,CASSSSGGWGADTQYF
16,TRBJ1-1,many,-,TRBV12-3/TRBV12-4,TGTGCCAGCAGCGCAACAGAGGGGTTGGGGAGCACTGAAGCTTTCTTT,CASSATEGLGSTEAFF
17,TRBJ2-2,-,TRBD2,TRBV11-3,TGTGCCAGCAGCTCGATCCCGCGGGGGGCCCCACCGGAGGAGCTGTTTTTT,CASSSIPRGAPPEELFF
14,TRBJ2-6,-,-,TRBV5-1,TGCGCCAGCACCGGAAACTCTGGGGCCAACGTCCTGACTTTC,CASTGNSGANVLTF
13,TRBJ1-1,few,TRBD1,TRBV10-3,TGTGCCATCAGTAGACAGGGCCTCACTGAAGCTTTCTTT,CAISRQGLTEAFF
15,TRBJ2-5,-,-,TRBV5-1,TGCGCCAGCAGCCCGTCGGGACAGACTAGGGAGACCCAGTACTTC,CASSPSGQTRETQYF
15,TRBJ1-2,few,-,TRBV6-2/TRBV6-3,TGTGCCAGCAGTTACGGAGCGGACAGATCCTATGGCTACACCTTC,CASSYGADRSYGYTF
15,TRBJ1-5,few,-,TRBV29-1,TGCAGCGTTTCAATCGGAGGAAGTAGCAATCAGCCCCAGCATTTT,CSVSIGGSSNQPQHF
15,TRBJ1-3,few,-,TRBV27,TGTGCCAGCCGTTTGGGTTCCAACTCTGGAAACACCATATATTTT,CASRLGSNSGNTIYF
16,TRBJ2-1,few,TRBD2,TRBV19,TGTGCCAGAGACAGGAGCGGGGGGAGCTCCTACAATGAGCAGTTCTTC,CARDRSGGSSYNEQFF
17,TRBJ1-6,-,TRBD1,TRBV4-1,TGCGCCAGCAGCCTAACAGGGGTGAGCTCCTATAATTCACCCCTCCACTTT,CASSLTGVSSYNSPLHF
16,TRBJ2-7,-,TRBD1,TRBV20-1,TGCAGTGCTAGTCCCGCCCGGGACAGCACCTCCTACGAGCAGTACTTC,CSASPARDSTSYEQYF
15,TRBJ2-5,-,TRBD1,TRBV6-1,TGTGCCAGCAGACGTACAGGGGGCTACGGAGAGACCCAGTACTTC,CASRRTGGYGETQYF
16,TRBJ2-1,-,TRBD2,TRBV11-2,TGTGCCAGCAGGGAGTTAGGGACTAGTCTTCGAGGTGAGCAGTTCTTC,CASRELGTSLRGEQFF
16,TRBJ2-1,few,TRBD2,TRBV7-9,TGTGCCAGCAGCCGCAGCCGCGGGGGGGCGGTAAATGAGCAGTTCTTC,CASSRSRGGAVNEQFF
12,TRBJ2-2,many,-,TRBV7-6,TGTGCCAGCAGCCAAGACACCGGGGAGCTGTTTTTT,CASSQDTGELFF
15,TRBJ1-3,few,-,TRBV30,TGTGCCTGGAGTGTAGGGAGACACTCTGGAAACACCATATATTTT,CAWSVGRHSGNTIYF
14,TRBJ2-4,few,-,TRBV4-3,TGCGCCAGCAGCCCCCGCCCGGGTATAAACATTCAGTACTTC,CASSPRPGINIQYF
14,TRBJ2-1,-,TRBD1,TRBV7-3,TGTGCCAGCAGCCTCGGACAGGGGGTCTATGAGCAGTTCTTC,CASSLGQGVYEQFF
14,TRBJ2-5,few,TRBD1,TRBV20-1,TGCAGTGCTAGGAGACAGGGGGCGGGAGAGACCCAGTACTTC,CSARRQGAGETQYF
15,TRBJ1-2,few,TRBD1,TRBV5-1,TGCGCCAGCAGCCAACGATTACAGGGGATCTATGGCTACACCTTC,CASSQRLQGIYGYTF
16,TRBJ1-3,-,-,TRBV12-3/TRBV12-4,TGTGCCAGCAGTGGCCTTGGGTCTATCTCTGGAAACACCATATATTTT,CASSGLGSISGNTIYF
16,TRBJ2-5,many,TRBD1,TRBV24-1,TGTGCCACCAGTGATCCTACAGGGGATAGGGAAGAGACCCAGTACTTC,CATSDPTGDREETQYF
15,TRBJ2-3,-,-,TRBV18,TGTGCCAGCTCGATCGGAGGGGTCAGCACAGATACGCAGTATTTT,CASSIGGVSTDTQYF
15,TRBJ2-1,many,TRBD1,TRBV20-1,TGCAGTGCTAGAGATCGACAGGGGCCCTACAATGAGCAGTTCTTC,CSARDRQGPYNEQFF
15,TRBJ1-2,once,-,TRBV6-1,TGTGCCAGCACCAATTCAAGGGGTGTAAACTATGGCTACACCTTC,CASTNSRGVNYGYTF
14,TRBJ2-1,few,TRBD2,TRBV29-1,TGCAGCGTTTCTTCGGCGGGGGGGCTCGGTGAGCAGTTCTTC,CSVSSAGGLGEQFF
11,TRBJ2-5,-,-,TRBV12-3/TRBV12-4,TGTGCCAGCGGCCCTCAAGAGACCCAGTACTTC,CASGPQETQYF
14,TRBJ1-1,-,-,TRBV5-5,TGTGCCAGCAGCTCAATTGGTTCTACCACTGAAGCTTTCTTT,CASSSIGSTTEAFF
12,TRBJ2-7,many,-,TRBV6-1,TGTGCCAGCAGTCCACAGGGAACCGAGCAGTACTTC,CASSPQGTEQYF
15,TRBJ1-5,-,-,TRBV4-2,TGTGCCAGCAGCCAAGTTTGGGGGGCCAGTCAGCCCCAGCATTTT,CASSQVWGASQPQHF
15,TRBJ2-6,few,-,TRBV6-4,TGTGCCAGCAGCCCTGGGTCCTCTGGGGCCAACGTCCTGACTTTC,CASSPGSSGANVLTF
18,TRBJ2-7,-,TRBD2,TRBV10-3,TGTGCCATCAGTGAGTCTACTGGGACTAGCGGTAGCTCCTACGAGCAGTACTTC,CAISESTGTSGSSYEQYF
14,TRBJ2-1,few,-,TRBV27,TGTGCCAGCAGTTTATCATGGCGGCTTGCTGAGCAGTTCTTC,CASSLSWRLAEQFF
15,TRBJ2-4,-,-,TRBV4-3,TGCGCCAGCAGCCAAGATCTGTCTGGGATAAACATTCAGTACTTC,CASSQDLSGINIQYF
11,TRBJ2-5,-,-,TRBV5-1,TGCGCCAGCGTTGGGGTCGGGACCCAGTACTTC,CASVGVGTQYF
14,TRBJ2-7,few,-,TRBV5-5,TGTGCCAGCAGCTTGGACCCGACTAGTAACGAGCAGTACTTC,CASSLDPTSNEQYF
16,TRBJ2-3,few,TRBD2,TRBV5-1,TGCGCCAGCAGCTCCCGACTAGCGGGGAGCACAGATACGCAGTATTTT,CASSSRLAGSTDTQYF
15,TRBJ2-3,few,TRBD2,TRBV9,TGTGCCAGCAGCGTAGGGCTAGCGGGGGGCCACACGCAGTATTTT,CASSVGLAGGHTQYF
15,TRBJ1-2,few,TRBD1,TRBV20-1,TGCAGTGCTAGAACCAGGGGGCGCCGTAACTATGGCTACACCTTC,CSARTRGRRNYGYTF